One TCR beta chain is described in this entry. Antigen specificity is unknown. V was clipped by 7 bases and J by 4 bases, with 11 bases between them. Germline V gene lookup returns CDR1 SNHLY and CDR2 FYNNEI. The CDR3 covers 13 residues. ViraFEST expansion of antigen-specific CD4+ T cells with viral peptide pools preceded sequencing. Researchers isolated CD4+ T cells once roughly ten days of culture had elapsed. The infection with SARS-CoV-2 (confirmed by PCR) occurred in this person between March and December 2020. Every well got around 1.9 million PBMC, which were grown with around 9.2 IU/ml IL-2 and about 9.5 ug/ml peptides. Sequencing used immunoSEQ multiplex PCR; TCRdb keeps in-frame clones, though not all of them. The sample has 70,000 or so clones; roughly 73% are singletons. This specimen belongs to a study of vaccination effects on CD4 cells after COVID-19.

Sequences were derived from CD4+ T cells from PBMCs cultured with HIV peptides, sampled before COVID-19 vaccination. The subset is: HIV-1 Nef peptide pool negative control/reference culture. The sequence derives from a human donor who had a prior SARS-CoV-2 infection. The rearrangement uses TRBV2 and TRBJ1-5; no clear D gene. Here the CDR3 DNA reads TGTGCCAGCACCGAAAGGGAAAATCAGCCCCAGCATTTT. This encodes CASTERENQPQHF.